The rows below give T cell receptor beta chains drawn from one sample of a study of technical replicates of blood from a handful of donors. Sequencing was performed with immunoSEQ multiplex PCR; in TCRdb, only in-frame clones are kept and a portion is missing. Of about 73,000 clones in the sample, roughly 93% were seen once. The sequencing input was T cells isolated from PBMCs. These TCRs come from a human donor in good health. CDR3s include the opening cysteine and the closing phenylalanine or tryptophan. D genes are given only for firm matches. The size entry is marked missing in some rows and otherwise reads once, few, many or a size class.

J gene | V gene | clone size | D gene | CDR3 length | CDR3 protein | CDR3 DNA
TRBJ2-3 | TRBV6-1 | NA | NA | 13 | CASSRARTDTQYF | TGTGCCAGCAGTAGAGCCCGCACAGATACGCAGTATTTT
TRBJ2-1 | TRBV6-1 | NA | NA | 15 | CASSVRLARGNEQFF | TGTGCCAGCAGTGTTCGCCTAGCGAGAGGCAATGAGCAGTTCTTC
TRBJ1-4 | TRBV9 | NA | TRBD1 | 14 | CASGRTGGNEKLFF | TGTGCCAGCGGCCGGACAGGGGGCAATGAAAAACTGTTTTTT
TRBJ1-1 | TRBV30 | few | NA | 14 | CAWSWVGVDTEAFF | TGTGCCTGGAGTTGGGTCGGGGTGGACACTGAAGCTTTCTTT
TRBJ2-2 | TRBV5-1 | once | NA | 14 | CASSLVVRAGELFF | TGCGCCAGCAGCTTGGTAGTGAGAGCCGGGGAGCTGTTTTTT
TRBJ1-4 | TRBV5-6 | NA | NA | 15 | CASSKLQGFVEKLFF | TGTGCCAGCAGCAAACTACAGGGATTTGTCGAAAAACTGTTTTTT
TRBJ2-1 | TRBV9 | NA | NA | 16 | CASSPTGLTLYNEQFF | TGTGCCAGCAGCCCCACTGGGCTCACACTCTACAATGAGCAGTTCTTC
TRBJ2-7 | TRBV9 | once | NA | 15 | CASSVETVGRNEQYF | TGTGCCAGCAGCGTAGAAACAGTGGGTAGAAACGAGCAGTACTTC
TRBJ2-3 | TRBV7-2 | NA | TRBD1 | 15 | CASSRPGQGTDTQYF | TGTGCCAGCAGCCGCCCGGGACAGGGAACAGATACGCAGTATTTT
TRBJ2-1 | TRBV7-9 | once | NA | 13 | CASSPRQIDEQFF | TGTGCCAGCAGCCCTAGACAGATCGATGAGCAGTTCTTC
TRBJ2-1 | TRBV19 | NA | TRBD2 | 13 | CASRPSGGSEQFF | TGTGCCAGTAGACCATCGGGGGGGTCTGAGCAGTTCTTC
TRBJ2-5 | TRBV7-8 | NA | NA | 13 | CASSVGQQETQYF | TGTGCCAGCAGCGTAGGACAGCAAGAGACCCAGTACTTC
TRBJ2-7 | TRBV5-8 | NA | NA | 13 | CASSRYSSYEQYF | TGTGCCAGCAGCCGGTATAGCTCCTACGAGCAGTACTTC
TRBJ2-5 | TRBV5-1 | NA | TRBD1 | 15 | CASSPEDRERETQYF | TGCGCCAGCAGCCCGGAGGACAGGGAGCGGGAGACCCAGTACTTC
TRBJ2-7 | TRBV15 | NA | TRBD1 | 16 | CATSRARDSNSYEQYF | TGTGCCACCAGCAGAGCGAGGGACAGCAACTCCTACGAGCAGTACTTC
TRBJ1-6 | TRBV6-1 | NA | NA | 16 | CASSANSIFGNSPLHF | TGTGCCAGCAGTGCCAACAGTATATTTGGTAATTCACCCCTCCACTTT
TRBJ2-3 | TRBV6-4 | NA | TRBD1 | 16 | CASSDTPGQGGSTQYF | TGTGCCAGCAGTGACACCCCGGGACAGGGGGGGAGTACGCAGTATTTT
TRBJ2-4 | TRBV11-3 | NA | TRBD2 | 15 | CASSSYGTNKNIQYF | TGTGCCAGCAGCTCGTACGGGACTAACAAAAACATTCAGTACTTC
TRBJ2-5 | TRBV5-4 | NA | NA | 11 | CAIPLGETQYF | TGTGCCATCCCGCTAGGAGAGACCCAGTACTTC
TRBJ2-4 | TRBV7-9 | NA | TRBD2 | 16 | CASSPLGLAGVGIQYF | TGTGCCAGCAGCCCGCTGGGACTAGCGGGAGTTGGCATTCAGTACTTC
TRBJ2-1 | TRBV5-1 | few | NA | 16 | CASSRGAFGPYNEQFF | TGCGCCAGCAGCCGGGGGGCCTTTGGACCCTACAATGAGCAGTTCTTC
TRBJ1-1 | TRBV7-9 | NA | TRBD1 | 16 | CASSLARTGTNTEAFF | TGTGCCAGCAGCTTAGCGCGGACAGGGACAAACACTGAAGCTTTCTTT
TRBJ2-7 | TRBV11-3 | once | TRBD1 | 16 | CASSSNTRQGSYEQYF | TGTGCCAGCAGCTCAAACACTCGACAGGGAAGTTACGAGCAGTACTTC
TRBJ2-7 | TRBV12-5 | NA | NA | 14 | CASGLDGRGDEQYF | TGTGCTAGTGGTTTGGATGGCAGGGGGGACGAGCAGTACTTC
TRBJ1-5 | TRBV19 | NA | TRBD1 | 14 | CASTQTGINQPQHF | TGTGCCAGCACTCAGACAGGGATAAATCAGCCCCAGCATTTT
TRBJ2-7 | TRBV30 | NA | TRBD2 | 13 | CAWSVAGGYEQYF | TGTGCCTGGAGTGTAGCGGGGGGTTACGAGCAGTACTTC
TRBJ1-1 | TRBV11-3 | once | TRBD1 | 14 | CASSPQGMNTEAFF | TGTGCCAGCAGCCCACAGGGGATGAACACTGAAGCTTTCTTT
TRBJ1-2 | TRBV28 | few | NA | 13 | CATTLQGNYGYTF | TGTGCCACCACCCTCCAGGGTAACTATGGCTACACCTTC
TRBJ2-3 | TRBV27 | NA | TRBD2 | 15 | CATSRLAGGRDTQYF | TGTGCCACCTCACGACTAGCGGGGGGAAGAGATACGCAGTATTTT
TRBJ2-7 | TRBV27 | NA | NA | 14 | CASSFRAGIYEQYF | TGTGCCAGCAGTTTTCGAGCGGGTATCTACGAGCAGTACTTC
TRBJ1-1 | TRBV5-1 | once | TRBD1 | 14 | CASSITGANTEAFF | TGCGCCAGCAGCATCACAGGGGCGAACACTGAAGCTTTCTTT
TRBJ2-3 | TRBV5-1 | NA | NA | 14 | CASSLGGSTDTQYF | TGCGCCAGCAGCTTGGGAGGGAGCACAGATACGCAGTATTTT
TRBJ1-5 | TRBV2 | NA | NA | 15 | CASSEAFSGKQPQHF | TGTGCCAGCAGTGAAGCCTTCTCAGGTAAACAGCCCCAGCATTTT
TRBJ1-5 | TRBV13 | NA | NA | 15 | CASSLGSARNQPQHF | TGTGCCAGCAGCTTAGGTTCTGCTCGGAATCAGCCCCAGCATTTT
TRBJ2-7 | TRBV6-1 | NA | NA | 13 | CASQVGDSYEQYF | TGTGCCAGCCAGGTAGGCGACTCCTACGAGCAGTACTTC
TRBJ2-7 | TRBV4-1 | NA | NA | 15 | CASSQLTTVSYEQYF | TGCGCCAGCAGCCAACTCACGACTGTCTCCTACGAGCAGTACTTC
TRBJ1-2 | TRBV6-1 | NA | TRBD1 | 16 | CASSDDGQGLTDGYTF | TGTGCCAGCAGTGACGACGGACAGGGCTTAACCGATGGCTACACCTTC
TRBJ2-1 | TRBV2 | once | TRBD1 | 14 | CASITRDRYNEQFF | TGTGCCAGCATCACCCGGGACAGATACAATGAGCAGTTCTTC
TRBJ1-4 | TRBV9 | NA | NA | 14 | CASSDRDTNEKLFF | TGTGCCAGCAGCGACCGGGACACAAATGAAAAACTGTTTTTT
TRBJ2-7 | TRBV6-1 | NA | TRBD1 | 15 | CASILRQGAIYEQYF | TGTGCCAGCATTCTGCGACAGGGGGCGATCTACGAGCAGTACTTC
TRBJ1-5 | TRBV5-6 | NA | TRBD1 | 17 | CASSLTPGTDSNQPQHF | TGTGCCAGCAGCTTGACTCCCGGGACAGATAGCAATCAGCCCCAGCATTTT
TRBJ2-7 | TRBV11-2 | NA | TRBD2 | 16 | CASSLGRGRNADEQYF | TGTGCCAGCAGCTTAGGTCGCGGGAGGAACGCAGACGAGCAGTACTTC
TRBJ2-5 | TRBV18 | NA | TRBD2 | 15 | CASSPAGGDQETQYF | TGTGCCAGCTCACCGGCGGGAGGGGACCAAGAGACCCAGTACTTC
TRBJ1-1 | TRBV7-9 | once | TRBD1 | 15 | CASRREGRGATEAFF | TGTGCCAGCAGGCGGGAGGGCAGGGGGGCCACTGAAGCTTTCTTT
TRBJ2-7 | TRBV11-2 | NA | TRBD1 | 17 | CASSRAFRDRANYEQYF | TGTGCCAGCAGCCGAGCGTTCCGGGACAGGGCCAACTACGAGCAGTACTTC
TRBJ1-2 | TRBV6-1 | few | NA | 12 | CASTLGNYGYTF | TGTGCCAGCACCCTAGGTAACTATGGCTACACCTTC
TRBJ1-6 | TRBV10-3 | NA | TRBD1 | 14 | CAIRDREGESPLHF | TGTGCCATCAGGGACAGGGAGGGTGAATCACCCCTCCACTTT
TRBJ1-6 | TRBV13 | NA | NA | 15 | CASSLRLSYNSPLHF | TGTGCCAGCAGCCTGCGGCTCTCCTATAATTCACCCCTCCACTTT
TRBJ2-7 | TRBV5-1 | NA | NA | 15 | CASSFRGTSSYEQYF | TGCGCCAGCAGCTTTAGAGGGACATCGTCCTACGAGCAGTACTTC
TRBJ2-2 | TRBV6-5 | NA | TRBD1 | 14 | CASRTGTDTGELFF | TGTGCCAGCAGGACCGGGACAGACACCGGGGAGCTGTTTTTT
TRBJ1-1 | TRBV9 | NA | NA | 14 | CASSREVPNTEAFF | TGTGCCAGCAGCAGAGAGGTTCCGAACACTGAAGCTTTCTTT
TRBJ1-2 | TRBV15 | NA | NA | 14 | CATSDQDSNYGYTF | TGTGCCACCAGCGACCAGGACAGTAACTATGGCTACACCTTC
TRBJ1-2 | TRBV7-9 | once | NA | 14 | CASSLSGANYGYTF | TGTGCCAGCAGCTTATCTGGGGCCAACTATGGCTACACCTTC
TRBJ2-7 | TRBV29-1 | once | NA | 11 | CSALSAYEQYF | TGCAGCGCACTGTCTGCCTACGAGCAGTACTTC
TRBJ2-2 | TRBV6-6 | NA | TRBD2 | 16 | CASSAGRGTNTGELFF | TGTGCCAGCAGTGCGGGGAGGGGAACTAACACCGGGGAGCTGTTTTTT
TRBJ2-5 | TRBV18 | NA | TRBD2 | 16 | CASSPATSGSRETQYF | TGTGCCAGCTCACCAGCGACTAGCGGGAGTAGAGAGACCCAGTACTTC
TRBJ2-7 | TRBV18 | NA | NA | 14 | CASSPRTGNNEQYF | TGTGCCAGCTCACCACGAACAGGGAACAACGAGCAGTACTTC
TRBJ1-2 | TRBV28 | NA | TRBD1 | 13 | CASSSGQNYGYTF | TGTGCCAGCAGTTCGGGACAGAACTATGGCTACACCTTC
TRBJ2-1 | TRBV4-1 | NA | TRBD2 | 17 | CASSQIPLAENYNEQFF | TGCGCCAGCAGCCAAATCCCCCTAGCGGAAAACTACAATGAGCAGTTCTTC